This T cell receptor beta chain came from a study of T cells and Merkel cell carcinoma outcomes. General study points: In Merkel cell carcinoma, repertoire and T-cell density reportedly predicted outcomes.

V dropped 0 bases and J dropped 9 bases, with 12 bases sitting between them. The CDR3 has 15 amino acids. Germline CDR1 LGHNA, CDR2 YSLEER. Note on this clone: Its matching antigen is unknown.

Using immunoSEQ multiplex PCR, the repertoire was profiled, and TCRdb retains in-frame clones only, with some absent. Of several thousand clones listed, about 90% are singletons. Sequenced material: tumor tissue from Merkel cell carcinoma. The clonotype originates from a human donor with Merkel cell carcinoma. This chain links TRBV4-3 with TRBJ1-6; D might be TRBD1 (6 bases). CDR3 in amino acids: CASSQDSGEGSPLHF. In nucleotides, the CDR3 is TGCGCCAGCAGCCAAGATTCAGGGGAGGGTTCACCCCTCCACTTT.